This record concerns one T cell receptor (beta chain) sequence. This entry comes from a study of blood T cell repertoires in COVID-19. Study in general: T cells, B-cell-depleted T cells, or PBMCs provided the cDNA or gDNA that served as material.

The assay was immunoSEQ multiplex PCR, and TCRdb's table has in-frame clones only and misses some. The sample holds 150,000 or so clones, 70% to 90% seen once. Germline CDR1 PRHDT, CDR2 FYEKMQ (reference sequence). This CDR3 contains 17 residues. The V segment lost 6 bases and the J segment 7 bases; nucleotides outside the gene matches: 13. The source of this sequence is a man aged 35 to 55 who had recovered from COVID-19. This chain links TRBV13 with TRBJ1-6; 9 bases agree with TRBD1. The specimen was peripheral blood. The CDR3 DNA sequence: TGTGCCAGCAGTTACCTCACAGGGGGCGCGGGGAATTCACCCCTCCACTTT. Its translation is CASSYLTGGAGNSPLHF. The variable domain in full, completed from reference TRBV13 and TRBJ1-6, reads AAGVIQSPRHLIKEKRETATLKCYPIPRHDTVYWYQQGPGQDPQFLISFYEKMQSDKGSIPDRFSAQQFSDYHSELNMSSLELGDSALYFCASSYLTGGAGNSPLHFGNGTRLTVT.